This T cell receptor (beta chain) was captured by sequencing in a study of blood T cell repertoires in COVID-19. Per the original data handling: Researchers report that nucleated cell counts were estimated from reference gene primer amplification. Using immunoSEQ multiplex PCR, the repertoire was profiled, and TCRdb retains in-frame clones only, with some absent. That table furnishes V, J and clone size, whereas the DNA furnished D and trimming. The sample holds about 69,000 clones, 75% to 85% seen once. This clonotype was obtained from a human donor in a cohort sampled during active COVID-19. Sequencing used peripheral blood.

The CDR3 nucleotides read TGTGCCAGCGTCTCCCAGGCAGGGGGCTACGAGCAGTACTTC. This gives the protein CASVSQAGGYEQYF. The chain couples TRBV2 to TRBJ2-7; 7 bases line up with TRBD1. V gave up 8 bases and J gave up 3 bases; unmatched junction bases: 10. The CDR3 spans 14 residues. CDR1 is SNHLY, CDR2 FYNNEI, per germline.